Listed below are T cell receptor beta chains from one sample, sequenced in a study of vaccination effects on CD4 cells after COVID-19. No antigen is known for these receptors. Data came from immunoSEQ multiplex PCR; TCRdb stores just in-frame clones and leaves some out. The sample has some 30,000 clones, approximately 60% seen once. Here the sequenced sample was CD4+ T cells from PBMCs cultured with SARS-CoV-2 spike peptides, taken after COVID-19 vaccination. These receptors were collected from a human donor who received a COVID-19 vaccine. The conserved cysteine and the conserved F or W are not part of the CDR3 here.

13	TRBV7-9	TRBJ2-3	ASSYRQGVVDTQY
11	TRBV6-6	TRBJ2-5	ASRRTTDETQY
12	TRBV19	TRBJ1-1	ASSIVAGYTEAF
12	TRBV9	TRBJ2-5	ASSVPGGVETQY
12	TRBV19	TRBJ2-5	ASSIGSLGLAQY
8	TRBV29-1	TRBJ1-3	SVLKDTIY
13	TRBV7-7	TRBJ1-4	ASSKTIGSNEKLF
12	TRBV6-1	TRBJ1-1	ASSELGGGTEAF
12	TRBV7-2	TRBJ2-5	ASSLLGEGETQY
10	TRBV5-6	TRBJ2-7	ASSLSVYEQY
12	TRBV5-4	TRBJ1-1	ASSLEGMNTEAF
13	TRBV7-9	TRBJ2-2	ASSLRRGGTGELF
16	TRBV5-1	TRBJ1-1	ASSFRPPGTGLGTEAF
13	TRBV27	TRBJ1-2	ASSLLAGGAYGYT
11	TRBV7-2	TRBJ1-2	ASSYYIDREVT
10	TRBV19	TRBJ1-6	ASMQSNSPLH
11	TRBV19	TRBJ2-3	ASYRADTDTQY
11	TRBV27	TRBJ1-3	ASSPPLGNTIY
13	TRBV18	TRBJ1-4	ASSLGWQTNEKLF
10	TRBV12-3/TRBV12-4	TRBJ2-1	ASSLGLAGQF
13	TRBV6-5	TRBJ2-6	ASSLGFSGANVLT
12	TRBV5-1	TRBJ2-5	ASSRDRVLETQY
12	TRBV6-5	TRBJ1-2	ASSWDGTNYGYT
12	TRBV19	TRBJ1-2	ASSIPKPVDGYT
10	TRBV12-3/TRBV12-4	TRBJ2-7	ASSPPNYEQY
14	TRBV7-2	TRBJ2-7	ASRPISYRDGYEQY
10	TRBV3-1/TRBV3-2	TRBJ1-1	ASSDRETEAF
11	TRBV6-5	TRBJ1-2	ASRQTRNYGYT
10	TRBV3-1/TRBV3-2	TRBJ1-2	ASSSGAYGYT
10	TRBV19	TRBJ1-2	ASSFLRRGYT
10	TRBV5-6	TRBJ2-7	ASSLANYEQY
13	TRBV29-1	TRBJ1-2	SVARTGGASYGYT
10	TRBV6-5	TRBJ1-2	ASNSGRHGYT
9	TRBV11-1	TRBJ2-1	ASSHRNEQF
13	TRBV19	TRBJ2-3	ASSIDHSTLNTQY
11	TRBV12-3/TRBV12-4	TRBJ2-2	ASSRGAPGELF
14	TRBV9	TRBJ2-1	ASSVVLGGSVGEQF
12	TRBV6-5	TRBJ2-7	ASRRAGDAYEQY
14	TRBV19	TRBJ1-5	ASSIDPFRGGQPQH
13	TRBV11-2	TRBJ1-3	ASSLVRHSGNTIY
8	TRBV20-1	TRBJ1-2	SAPNYGYT
12	TRBV7-8	TRBJ2-7	ASSLEELSYEQY
12	TRBV7-9	TRBJ1-5	ASSPTGGNQPQH
14	TRBV20-1	TRBJ2-1	SASVGLAVSYNEQF
17	TRBV4-1	TRBJ1-2	ASSQGRWTGSLLGYGYT
13	TRBV6-1	TRBJ2-7	ASSEGTGGTYEQY
10	TRBV30	TRBJ1-1	AWSYVTGGAF
13	TRBV5-1	TRBJ1-1	ASSLEGVGAVSAF
12	TRBV19	TRBJ2-5	ASNMGHRLETQY
10	TRBV6-5	TRBJ2-7	ASSRETHEQY
13	TRBV9	TRBJ1-2	ASSPPGLGNYGYT
14	TRBV5-4	TRBJ1-2	ASSPGGLQGPYGYT
14	TRBV18	TRBJ1-4	ASSPTQSQLNEKLF
9	TRBV2	TRBJ2-7	ASRLNYEQY